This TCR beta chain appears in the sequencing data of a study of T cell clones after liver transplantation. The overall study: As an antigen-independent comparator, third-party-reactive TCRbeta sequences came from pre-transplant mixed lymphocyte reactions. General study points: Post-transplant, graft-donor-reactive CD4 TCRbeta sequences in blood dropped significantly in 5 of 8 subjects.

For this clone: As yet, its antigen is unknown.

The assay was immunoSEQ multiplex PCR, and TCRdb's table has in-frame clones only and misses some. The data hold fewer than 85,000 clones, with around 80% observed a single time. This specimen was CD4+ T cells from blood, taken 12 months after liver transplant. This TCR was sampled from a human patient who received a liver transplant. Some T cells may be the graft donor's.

CDR3 nucleotide sequence: TGCGCCAGCAGCTCGTACTCTAGCACAGATACGCAGTATTTT. Translated: CASSSYSSTDTQYF. V is TRBV5-1 and J is TRBJ2-3; the D is unclear. CDR3 length: 14 residues. Deletions cut 3 bases from V and 0 bases from J, with 8 bases between. The V gene's germline CDR1 is SGHRS and CDR2 YFSETQ.